This T cell receptor (beta chain) was sequenced for a study of cytotoxic CD8 clonotypes in ibrutinib-treated CLL. Here immunoSEQ multiplex PCR was the method, and the copy in TCRdb shows in-frame clones only, minus some. This repertoire shows approximately 200,000 clones, 72% found once; its top ten account for under 15%. CDR1 is SGHRS and CDR2 is YFSETQ in the germline V gene. The ends lost 5 bases at V and 7 bases at J; junction bases unmatched: 19. This CDR3 is built from 17 residues. Only a few counts were recorded for this clone. The sequenced sample was PBMCs, obtained after 24 months of ibrutinib treatment. The TCR comes from a human donor with chronic lymphocytic leukemia. The V gene is TRBV5-1, the J gene TRBJ1-2; 8 bases agree with TRBD1. The CDR3 spells CASSPGQGAFKQSGYTF. The CDR3 DNA sequence: TGCGCCAGCAGTCCCGGACAGGGCGCGTTCAAGCAAAGTGGCTACACCTTC.